This T cell receptor beta chain is from a study of blood T cells in healthy people across ages. Regarding the study as a whole: Unsorted PBMC input precluded a conclusive naive versus antigen-experienced comparison. Naive T cell percentage and TCR beta diversity correlated strongly.

CDR3 length: 16 amino acids. CDR1 and CDR2 (germline): MNHNY, SVGAGI (reference sequence). The sample providers were healthy Caucasian people from Russia, aged roughly 6 to 95. Each individual donor underwent a draw of about 9.1 milliliters of peripheral blood. Details on this clonotype: Its cognate antigen is unknown.

Primed by a sample-barcoded 5' primer and a J-beta primer mix, a second PCR proceeded for 7 to 11 cycles. TCRdb called the 5' RACE reads again in MiXCR, with one record for every CDR3 protein. The table has around 400,000 distinct CDR3 sequences, more than 45% seen once; the top ten hold 45% to 60%. Sample: blood. The receptor comes from a man aged 55 to 70 in good health. This chain links TRBV6-6 with TRBJ2-4, with 7 positions matching TRBD2. The J call is in doubt because the DNA end fits TRBJ2-5 better. The CDR3 sequence is CASSGLPPGLQETQYF. The DNA of the CDR3 is TGTGCCAGCAGTGGCCTCCCCCCGGGACTACAAGAGACCCAGTACTTC.